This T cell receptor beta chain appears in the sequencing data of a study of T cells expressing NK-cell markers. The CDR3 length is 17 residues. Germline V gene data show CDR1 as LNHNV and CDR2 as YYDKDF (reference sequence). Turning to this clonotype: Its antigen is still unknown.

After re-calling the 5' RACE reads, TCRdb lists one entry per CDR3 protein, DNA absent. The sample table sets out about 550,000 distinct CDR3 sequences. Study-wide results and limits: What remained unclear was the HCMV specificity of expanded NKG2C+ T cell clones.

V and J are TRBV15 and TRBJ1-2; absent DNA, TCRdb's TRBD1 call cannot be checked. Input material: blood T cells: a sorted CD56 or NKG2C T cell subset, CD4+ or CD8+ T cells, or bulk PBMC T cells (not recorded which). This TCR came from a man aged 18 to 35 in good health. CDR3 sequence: CATSRDRRDRVFYGYTF.